This T cell receptor beta chain derives from a study of cytomegalovirus exposure and HLA in healthy donors. Findings and caveats of the study: Later analysis demonstrated an association between a missense DCLRE1C variant and TCR beta V- and J-gene trimming. A later analysis linked around 17,000 TCR beta sequences to HLA alleles at 0.05 false discovery rate. Among TCR beta chains of equal frequency, HLA-associated ones were more clonally expanded in a later analysis.

Turning to this clone: Its specificity is unknown.

Primers: 60 Vbeta forward and 13 Jbeta reverse. Only in-frame clones appear in the TCRdb table, and some are missing; sequencing was by immunoSEQ multiplex PCR. The data show 100,000 or so clones, around 74% seen once. The clonotype originates from a middle-aged man in good health and CMV-seronegative. The sequenced material came from PBMCs.

The CDR3 nucleotides read TGTGCCAGCAGCCTAAACCGGACAGCCTTAATTCAGCCCCAGCATTTT. This gives the protein CASSLNRTALIQPQHF. The chain joins TRBV7-8 to TRBJ1-5; D is possibly TRBD1 (6 bases). This CDR3 spans 16 amino acids. Germline assignment: CDR1 SGHVS and CDR2 FQNEAQ. Trimming left V 5 bases short and J 6 bases short, with 20 bases between.